Presented here are 30 T cell receptor beta chains from one specimen sequenced in a study of T cells in narcolepsy (dated by TCRdb to 2016 to 2019). The library was obtained by the immunoSEQ multiplex PCR assay. The table was pulled from immuneACCESS by TCRdb, which kept in-frame rearrangements only. Such tables lose some clones; where checked, under half of the loss comes from unresolved V genes, and the rest has no known cause. This sample gives 25,000 to 35,000 clones in total; over 75% of them show up just once. The ten largest clonotypes hold over 0.95% of the sample. The sample comprised CD45RA- memory CD4+ T cells from PBMCs. What this sample's cell subset or site label stands for: memory T cells sorted ex vivo from peripheral blood. The receptor set was obtained from a human donor with narcolepsy.

The chain carries TRBV7-3 and TRBJ2-2, with D hard to call. The germline V and J ends were trimmed by 2 bases and 4 bases, with 8 bases remaining between them. The CDR3 has 14 amino acids. CDR1 and CDR2 (germline): SGHTA, FQGTGA. CDR3 amino acids: CASSLLASTGELFF. CDR3 nucleotides: TGTGCCAGCAGCTTACTCGCCTCCACCGGGGAGCTGTTTTTT.

This sequence joins TRBV7-3 and TRBJ2-3; 15 positions agree with TRBD2. The germline gives CDR1 SGHTA, CDR2 FQGTGA. The CDR3 spans 14 residues. V lost 4 bases, J lost 9 bases, and 2 bases stayed unmatched. CDR3 sequence (DNA): TGTGCCAGCAGCTCCGGACTAGCGGGGGGGACGCAGTATTTT. Its protein is CASSSGLAGGTQYF.

With respect to this clone: Other DNA sequences in the same sample also yield this CDR3. This chain connects TRBV6-1 to TRBJ2-5; 9 bases align to TRBD1. The CDR3 has 15 amino acids. Germline V gene lookup returns CDR1 MNHNS and CDR2 SASEGT. The V gene end was trimmed by 7 bases and the J gene end by 5 bases; junction bases not matched to a gene: 11. CDR3 in DNA: TGTGCCAGCAACGTACAGGGGGCGCAAAGCGAGACCCAGTACTTC. It encodes CASNVQGAQSETQYF.

CDR3 region: CASSLHVAEHNEQFF. The CDR3 DNA is TGTGCCAGCAGCTTACATGTAGCGGAACACAATGAGCAGTTCTTC. The rearrangement uses TRBV7-3 and TRBJ2-1; weak D call: TRBD2 (6 bases). The CDR3 spans 15 residues. V shed 2 bases and J shed 5 bases, with 13 bases lying between them. The germline V gene has CDR1 SGHTA and CDR2 FQGTGA.

The chain links TRBV4-1 to TRBJ1-5; maybe TRBD1 (5 bases). The CDR3 runs 17 residues. Germline V gene lookup returns CDR1 MGHRA and CDR2 YSYEKL. V was shortened by 5 bases and J by 0 bases, with 17 bases between the two germline ends. The CDR3 nucleotides read TGCGCCAGCAGCGTCAACTTCAGGGAGTATAGCAATCAGCCCCAGCATTTT. It encodes CASSVNFREYSNQPQHF.

This clone came up once. The rearrangement joins TRBV18 to TRBJ2-5, with no clear D. Trimming took off 6 bases at V and 5 bases at J, with 10 bases between the two ends. Germline V gene data show CDR1 as KGHSH and CDR2 as LQKENI. This CDR3 is 12 amino acids long. This CDR3 reads CASSDVGETQYF. CDR3 sequence (DNA): TGTGCCAGCTCCGACGTCGGGGAGACCCAGTACTTC.

The chain recombines TRBV7-9 with TRBJ2-2, with 13 bases identical to TRBD2. This CDR3 is 16 amino acids long. Germline V gene sequence: CDR1 SEHNR, CDR2 FQNEAQ (reference sequence). With 5 bases clipped from V and 4 bases from J, the junction kept 4 bases outside the gene matches. The CDR3 sequence is CASSPGLAGLTGELFF. CDR3 DNA: TGTGCCAGCAGCCCGGGACTAGCGGGACTCACCGGGGAGCTGTTTTTT.

The rearrangement uses TRBV5-1 and TRBJ1-3; 9 bases agree with TRBD1. The length of the CDR3 is 18 residues. After removal of 8 bases from V and 2 bases from J, the junction contained 17 bases not matched to a gene. From germline, CDR1 is SGHRS and CDR2 YFSETQ. The chain's CDR3 is CARPKGQGTSSAGNTIYF. The CDR3, as DNA: TGCGCCAGACCAAAAGGACAGGGGACAAGCAGCGCTGGAAACACCATATATTTT.

This chain connects TRBV9 to TRBJ2-7; D tentatively fits TRBD1 or TRBD2 (5 bases each). Germline lookup yields CDR1 SGDLS and CDR2 YYNGEE. CDR3 length: 15 amino acids. Trimming removed 3 bases at V and 0 bases at J, with 13 bases between. The CDR3 region has the DNA TGTGCCAGCAGCGCATCCGGGGCAGTCTCCTACGAGCAGTACTTC. It encodes CASSASGAVSYEQYF.

The genes are TRBV11-3 and TRBJ2-1; 7 bases fit TRBD1. V shed 5 bases, J shed 4 bases, and the junction held 8 bases outside the gene matches. CDR3 length equals 15 residues. CDR1 SGHNT and CDR2 YENEEA come from the germline V gene. The CDR3 reads CASSQGTVKYNEQFF. The CDR3 DNA sequence: TGTGCCAGCAGCCAGGGGACAGTGAAGTACAATGAGCAGTTCTTC.

This clone was picked up one time. The chain recombines TRBV7-9 with TRBJ2-2; possible D gene TRBD1, 6 bases. The CDR3 is 16 residues long. Germline V gives CDR1 SEHNR, CDR2 FQNEAQ (reference sequence). Trimming removed 4 bases from V and 0 bases from J, with 12 bases in between. CDR3 amino acids: CASSYYRETNTGELFF. The CDR3 DNA sequence: TGTGCCAGCAGCTACTACAGGGAAACGAACACCGGGGAGCTGTTTTTT.

This clone was found once. The chain links TRBV5-4 to TRBJ1-1; maybe TRBD1 (5 bases). CDR3 length equals 13 residues. CDR1 SGHNT and CDR2 YYREEE come from the germline V gene (reference sequence). The V gene lost 4 bases and the J gene lost 7 bases, with 14 bases spanning the gap. Written as DNA, the CDR3 is TGTGCCAGCAGCCCGAAAGACAGCGTTGAAGCTTTCTTT. This translates into CASSPKDSVEAFF.

The rearrangement uses TRBV7-8 and TRBJ2-5, with TRBD2 matching over 14 bases. The J call could be wrong; TRBJ2-7 is a better fit for the DNA end. CDR3 length: 18 residues. The germline gives CDR1 SGHVS, CDR2 FQNEAQ. The CDR3 nucleotides read TGTGCCAGCAGCGGAAAGGGACTAGCGGGGGAGAAATTCTACGAGCAGTACTTC. Translating it yields CASSGKGLAGEKFYEQYF.

J is TRBJ1-3 and V is TRBV6-7; a possible D gene is TRBD1 (6 bases). TRBV6-7 is given ORF status, its function remaining uncertain. Trimming stripped 2 bases from V and 1 base from J, with 9 bases between. CDR3 size: 15 residues. For the CDR3, the DNA is TGTGCCAGCAGTTACGGGGGGCGGTCTGGAAACACCATATATTTT. Translation: CASSYGGRSGNTIYF.

This sequence joins TRBV9 and TRBJ2-7; D not certain. V lost 0 bases and J lost 3, with 13 bases in between. This CDR3 comprises 15 residues. The germline V gene has CDR1 SGDLS and CDR2 YYNGEE. The CDR3: CASSVEGSAYYEQYF. CDR3 DNA: TGTGCCAGCAGCGTAGAGGGCTCGGCCTACTACGAGCAGTACTTC.

The V gene is TRBV2, the J gene TRBJ1-3; D unclear. The CDR3 has 16 amino acids. CDR1 and CDR2 (germline): SNHLY, FYNNEI. The V and J ends lost 6 bases and 0 bases respectively, with 15 bases between them. The CDR3 DNA reads TGTGCCAGCAGGTCTACCGGCGCCAACTCTGGAAACACCATATATTTT. Residues: CASRSTGANSGNTIYF.

The V gene is TRBV7-2, the J gene TRBJ2-5, with 12 bases aligning to TRBD2. The CDR3 runs 15 residues. The germline CDR1 and CDR2 sequences are SGHTA and FQGNSA. V was clipped by 5 bases and J by 4 bases; unmatched bases: 5. The CDR3 loop is CASSLRTSGAETQYF. In DNA form, the CDR3 reads TGTGCCAGCAGCCTTCGGACTAGCGGGGCAGAGACCCAGTACTTC.

V usage is TRBV19 and J usage is TRBJ2-3; 10 nucleotides agree with TRBD2. The germline gives CDR1 LNHDA, CDR2 SQIVND (reference sequence). The ends lost 5 bases at V and 6 bases at J; junction bases unmatched: 11. The CDR3 sequence is 16 residues long. The CDR3 spells CASSVRLAGLGDTQYF. CDR3 nucleotides: TGTGCCAGTAGTGTCCGACTAGCGGGCCTCGGGGATACGCAGTATTTT. The whole variable domain, filled in from reference TRBV19 and TRBJ2-3, reads DGGITQSPKYLFRKEGQNVTLSCEQNLNHDAMYWYRQDPGQGLRLIYYSQIVNDFQKGDIAEGYSVSREKKESFPLTVTSAQKNPTAFYLCASSVRLAGLGDTQYFGPGTRLTVL.

This chain connects TRBV7-3 to TRBJ1-6; D might be TRBD1 (5 bases). V lost 5 bases to trimming and J lost 6 bases, with 14 bases between them. Germline V gives CDR1 SGHTA, CDR2 FQGTGA. The CDR3 has 15 residues. The CDR3 DNA reads TGTGCCAGCAGCCTCATAGGGGCTCGTAATTCACCCCTCCACTTT. Translating it yields CASSLIGARNSPLHF.

The chain links TRBV6-5 to TRBJ2-7; a possible D gene is TRBD2 (5 bases). The germline CDR1 and CDR2 sequences are MNHEY and SVGAGI. The CDR3 extends over 15 amino acids. Trimming cost V 3 bases and J 2 bases, with 14 bases left between them. The CDR3 DNA follows: TGTGCCAGCAGTTATGACGCGCGGGCGGCCTACGAGCAGTACTTC. The encoded protein is CASSYDARAAYEQYF.

The gene calls are TRBV10-3 and TRBJ1-1; D remains unclear. This CDR3 contains 14 residues. V shed 4 bases and J shed 1 base, with 10 bases lying between them. Germline CDR1 ENHRY, CDR2 SYGVKD. The CDR3 DNA is TGTGCCATCAGTGTAAGACAAGAGAACACTGAAGCTTTCTTT. This encodes CAISVRQENTEAFF.

This chain connects TRBV18 to TRBJ1-2; D is perhaps TRBD1 (6 bases). Looked up from germline, CDR1 is KGHSH and CDR2 is LQKENI. V was trimmed by 2 bases and J by 0 bases, leaving 7 bases between them. This CDR3 has 14 amino acids. CDR3 region: CASSPAGANYGYTF. CDR3 DNA sequence: TGTGCCAGCTCACCAGCAGGGGCTAACTATGGCTACACCTTC.

The rearrangement links TRBV30 to TRBJ2-3; 10 nucleotides line up with TRBD2. This CDR3 comprises 15 residues. CDR1 and CDR2 (germline): GTSNPN, SVGIG (reference sequence). With V trimmed by 8 bases and J by 0 bases, 8 bases remained unmatched. CDR3 region: CAGSSGSGSTDTQYF. CDR3 DNA sequence: TGTGCCGGGTCTAGCGGGAGTGGAAGCACAGATACGCAGTATTTT.

In this sample, this clone turned up once. The chain carries TRBV19 and TRBJ1-3, with D possibly matching TRBD1 (5 bases). V lost 6 bases to trimming and J lost 0 bases, with 9 bases between them. CDR3 length: 14 amino acids. Germline V lookup: CDR1 LNHDA, CDR2 SQIVND (reference sequence). CDR3 protein: CASRDTGSGNTIYF. The CDR3 DNA is TGTGCCAGTAGGGACACCGGCTCTGGAAACACCATATATTTT.

The rearrangement links TRBV25-1 to TRBJ1-2; D call uncertain. Looked up from germline, CDR1 is MGHDK and CDR2 is SYGVNS. The V end was cut by 3 bases, the J end by 2 bases, with 13 bases between. The CDR3 is 15 residues long. The CDR3 loop is CASSDPASSNYGYTF. The CDR3 DNA follows: TGTGCCAGCAGTGATCCGGCCAGCTCAAACTATGGCTACACCTTC.

This clone occurred once. CDR3 protein: CAWSVKGGDGYTF. CDR3 nucleotide sequence: TGTGCCTGGAGTGTCAAAGGGGGCGACGGCTACACCTTC. The chain has TRBV30 and TRBJ1-2; 7 nucleotides line up with TRBD1. Per the germline V gene, CDR1 is GTSNPN and CDR2 is SVGIG (reference sequence). V shed 0 bases, J shed 8 bases, and the junction held 6 bases outside the gene matches. This CDR3 is 13 amino acids long.

This clone has more than one count but fewer than ten. The chain carries TRBV5-8 and TRBJ2-7, with D tentatively TRBD2 (7 bases). The CDR3 covers 14 residues. The V end was cut by 0 bases, the J end by 6 bases, with 13 bases between. CDR1 and CDR2 (germline): SGHTS, YDEGEE. This chain's CDR3 is CASSLVQGGGEQYF. The DNA for the CDR3 is TGTGCCAGCAGCTTGGTCCAGGGAGGGGGCGAGCAGTACTTC.

The chain links TRBV5-8 to TRBJ2-7, with D tentatively TRBD1 (5 bases). The CDR3 extends over 13 amino acids. Germline lookup yields CDR1 SGHTS and CDR2 YDEGEE. The V and J ends lost 2 bases and 3 bases respectively, with 9 bases between them. In DNA, the CDR3 is TGTGCCAGCAGCTTCCAGGGTTACTACGAGCAGTACTTC. Translated, it gives CASSFQGYYEQYF.

The chain couples TRBV30 to TRBJ2-7; 7 bases agree with TRBD2. The germline gives CDR1 GTSNPN, CDR2 SVGIG (reference sequence). This CDR3 has 14 amino acids. With V trimmed by 0 bases and J by 3 bases, 5 bases remained unmatched. CDR3 nucleotides: TGTGCCTGGAGTGTAGCTAGCGGAAACTACGAGCAGTACTTC. It encodes CAWSVASGNYEQYF.

This clone appeared a few times. This rearrangement joins TRBV7-7 to TRBJ2-1; D may correspond to TRBD1 or TRBD2 (5 bases each). V was clipped by 6 bases and J by 4 bases, with 7 bases between them. The CDR3 covers 12 residues. Germline lookup yields CDR1 SSHAT and CDR2 FNYEAQ (reference sequence). The CDR3 DNA is TGTGCCAGCAGGGGGGTATACAATGAGCAGTTCTTC. Translated: CASRGVYNEQFF.